One and the same sample provided the 18 T cell receptor beta chains below, sequenced in a study of CD8+ T cells in alopecia areata. Reverse transcribed after extraction, RNA yielded cDNA as the sequencing template. Assay: immunoSEQ multiplex PCR; the TCRdb copy retains only in-frame clones and omits some. Of some 160,000 clones in the sample, under 70% were seen once. Treatment here: oral pan-JAK inhibitor, 5-10 mg twice daily. The sequencing here drew on CD4+ T cells sorted from blood, taken at week 4, from a patient treated with tofacitinib. These receptors originate from a human donor with alopecia areata.

The chain joins TRBV29-1 to TRBJ2-1; D possibly uses TRBD1 or TRBD2 (5 bases each). The CDR3 loop spans 15 amino acids. Germline CDR1 and CDR2: SQVTM and ANQGSEA. V was trimmed by 7 bases and J by 0 bases, leaving 16 bases between them. CDR3: CSARGATPSYNEQFF. CDR3 bases: TGCAGCGCCCGAGGGGCGACACCCTCCTACAATGAGCAGTTCTTC.

The J gene is TRBJ2-1, the V gene TRBV29-1; D unresolved. Trimming removed 4 bases at V and 10 bases at J, with 11 bases between. The CDR3 totals 11 residues. The germline gives CDR1 SQVTM, CDR2 ANQGSEA. This CDR3 is CSVVAGREQFF. The CDR3, as DNA: TGCAGCGTTGTGGCAGGACGGGAGCAGTTCTTC.

CDR3 DNA sequence: TGTGCCTGGAGGACCGGACGGCTTAACTATGGCTACACCTTC. It translates to CAWRTGRLNYGYTF. This chain connects TRBV30 to TRBJ1-2; D unresolved. V was clipped by 3 bases and J by 1 base, with 12 bases between them. CDR3 length: 14 residues. Germline lookup yields CDR1 GTSNPN and CDR2 SVGIG (reference sequence).

V is TRBV13 and J is TRBJ2-2; D is uncertain. V was clipped by 1 base and J by 4 bases, with 4 bases between them. The CDR3 is 13 amino acids. Looked up from germline, CDR1 is PRHDT and CDR2 is FYEKMQ (reference sequence). CDR3 coding DNA: TGTGCCAGCAGCTTAGCCCTCACCGGGGAGCTGTTTTTT. Amino acids: CASSLALTGELFF. Filled out from reference TRBV13 and TRBJ2-2, the complete variable domain reads AAGVIQSPRHLIKEKRETATLKCYPIPRHDTVYWYQQGPGQDPQFLISFYEKMQSDKGSIPDRFSAQQFSDYHSELNMSSLELGDSALYFCASSLALTGELFFGEGSRLTVL.

This clone was counted between two and nine times. The V and J genes are TRBV14 and TRBJ2-1; 7 bases map to TRBD1. CDR3 length: 16 amino acids. V gave up 4 bases and J gave up 2 bases; unmatched junction bases: 8. Germline CDR1 is SGHDN and CDR2 is FVKESK. The CDR3 here is CASSPLRDSTYNEQFF. CDR3 DNA sequence: TGTGCCAGCAGCCCCTTACGGGACAGCACCTACAATGAGCAGTTCTTC.

V usage is TRBV5-1 and J usage is TRBJ2-2; 9 bases fit TRBD1. The CDR3 is 18 amino acids. Germline trimming cut 4 bases from V and 4 bases from J; bases unmatched to any gene: 14. Germline values: CDR1 SGHRS, CDR2 YFSETQ. The CDR3, as DNA: TGCGCCAGCAGCCTGACAACCACAGGGGGCCCGGGCACCGGGGAGCTGTTTTTT. Translation: CASSLTTTGGPGTGELFF.

The chain recombines TRBV5-6 with TRBJ2-3; the D is unclear. The CDR3 covers 12 residues. The V gene lost 3 bases and the J gene lost 6 bases, with 8 bases spanning the gap. CDR1 and CDR2 (germline): SGHDT, YYEEEE. The CDR3 nucleotides read TGTGCCAGCAGCTATACGGAGGATACGCAGTATTTT. Its protein product is CASSYTEDTQYF.

This clone has a single count. The chain carries TRBV7-3 and TRBJ1-1; a weak D match, TRBD1 (6 bases). V lost 1 base and J 8 bases, leaving 14 bases between the germline ends. CDR1 and CDR2 from the germline V gene are SGHTA and FQGTGA. This CDR3 is built from 14 residues. Written as DNA, the CDR3 is TGTGCCAGCAGCTTAAGGGCGGGACAACAAGAAGCTTTCTTT. The encoded protein is CASSLRAGQQEAFF.

The table lists this clone with a few counts. The rearrangement links TRBV18 to TRBJ1-6; 8 bases match TRBD1. The CDR3 has 14 residues. V was clipped by 9 bases and J by 10 bases; unmatched bases: 11. Germline V gene data show CDR1 as KGHSH and CDR2 as LQKENI. The CDR3 sequence: CARQPDRGLSPLHF. In DNA form, the CDR3 reads TGTGCCAGACAACCAGACAGGGGCTTATCACCCCTCCACTTT.

The sample holds one count of this clone. This rearrangement joins TRBV29-1 to TRBJ1-2; D ambiguous. CDR1 is SQVTM, CDR2 ANQGSEA, per germline. V was pared by 4 bases and J by 6 bases, with 9 bases between. The CDR3 is 11 residues long. The CDR3 protein is CSVVAVDGYTF. For the CDR3, the DNA is TGCAGCGTTGTTGCGGTGGATGGCTACACCTTC.

The rearrangement links TRBV29-1 to TRBJ1-1, with unresolved D. Trimming left V 4 bases short and J 0 bases short, with 9 bases between. The CDR3 runs 13 residues. The germline gives CDR1 SQVTM, CDR2 ANQGSEA. CDR3 DNA: TGCAGCGTTGGAGGGCTCATGAACACTGAAGCTTTCTTT. This codes for CSVGGLMNTEAFF.

The sample holds a few counts of this clone. This rearrangement joins TRBV7-2 to TRBJ1-1; D may be TRBD1 (5 bases). Germline assignment: CDR1 SGHTA and CDR2 FQGNSA. The CDR3 spans 14 residues. Trimming took 5 bases from V and 4 from J, leaving 14 bases between them. CDR3 region: CASSRRDPSTEAFF. CDR3 sequence (DNA): TGTGCCAGCAGCCGCCGGGACCCTAGCACTGAAGCTTTCTTT.

This clone was counted a few times. The rearrangement links TRBV28 to TRBJ2-7; no clear D. Germline assignment: CDR1 MDHEN and CDR2 SYDVKM. With 8 bases removed from V and 3 bases from J, the gap between germline ends came to 8 bases. This CDR3 region has 11 residues. The CDR3 sequence is CASATYYEQYF. The DNA of the CDR3 is TGTGCCAGCGCCACATACTACGAGCAGTACTTC.

In its sample, this clone was seen once. This chain uses TRBV23-1 with TRBJ1-6, with D hard to call. TRBV23-1 is reported as an ORF; its role is uncertain. V was clipped by 5 bases and J by 11 bases, with 19 bases between them. The CDR3 has 15 amino acids. The chain's CDR3 is CASSGRTWVATPLHF. The DNA for the CDR3 is TGCGCCAGCAGTGGCCGGACCTGGGTCGCGACACCCCTCCACTTT.

This clone was counted a few times. V gene TRBV30 combines with J gene TRBJ1-6; D remains ambiguous. The CDR3 extends over 11 amino acids. The germline CDR1 and CDR2 sequences are GTSNPN and SVGIG (reference sequence). V was shortened by 0 bases and J by 10 bases, with 4 bases between the two germline ends. The CDR3 DNA reads TGTGCCTGGAGTGTCGGGTCACCCCTCCACTTT. Translation: CAWSVGSPLHF.

The chain uses TRBV7-9 and TRBJ1-5; the D is unclear. Germline-derived CDR1 and CDR2 are SEHNR and FQNEAQ (reference sequence). This CDR3 has 13 residues. V shed 2 bases and J shed 3 bases, with 5 bases lying between them. CDR3 DNA sequence: TGTGCCAGCAGCTTAAGTCCCAATCAGCCCCAGCATTTT. The encoded protein is CASSLSPNQPQHF.

The chain recombines TRBV7-9 with TRBJ1-2; TRBD1 matches 7 bases. Germline V CDR1 and CDR2: SEHNR, FQNEAQ (reference sequence). V gave up 0 bases and J gave up 8 bases; unmatched junction bases: 3. This CDR3 comprises 13 residues. Here the CDR3 reads CASSLAQGRGYTF. In DNA, the CDR3 is TGTGCCAGCAGCTTAGCACAGGGGAGAGGCTACACCTTC.

This clone showed up just a few times. This sequence joins TRBV29-1 and TRBJ2-5; perhaps TRBD2 as D (5 bases). The CDR3 is 13 residues long. Germline CDR1 and CDR2: SQVTM and ANQGSEA. The ends were cut back, 3 bases at V and 5 bases at J, with 13 bases in the middle. For the CDR3, the DNA is TGCAGCGTTGACCCCGGAGGCTGGGAGACCCAGTACTTC. Translated, it gives CSVDPGGWETQYF.